The source of this T cell receptor beta chain is a study of identical twins. Study-level findings and limits: Model-predicted out-of-frame TCR alpha sharing fell below observed values in monozygotic twins.

MiXCR, run by TCRdb on the 5' RACE reads, gives a single entry per CDR3 protein. The sample consists of about 200,000 distinct CDR3 sequences, roughly a tenth of them appearing once. Concerning this clonotype: As yet, its antigen is unknown.

Trimming shortened V by 4 bases and J by 0 bases, and 7 bases separated the two germline ends. The CDR3 spans 14 residues. Sequencing input: memory (CD45RO+) T cells sorted from blood. The J gene is TRBJ1-3, the V gene TRBV12-3 or TRBV12-4; no clear D. This clonotype was obtained from a woman aged 18-29 years in good health. CDR3 sequence reads: CASSYLTSGNTIYF. The DNA for the CDR3 is TGTGCCAGCAGTTATTTAACCTCTGGAAACACCATATATTTT.